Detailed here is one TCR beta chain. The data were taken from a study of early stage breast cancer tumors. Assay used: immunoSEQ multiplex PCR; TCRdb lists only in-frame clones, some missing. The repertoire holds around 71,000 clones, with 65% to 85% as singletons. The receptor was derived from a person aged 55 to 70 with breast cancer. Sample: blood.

As DNA, the CDR3 is TGTGCCGGGCACAGGGCCACTAACTATGGCTACACCTTC. Amino acid sequence: CAGHRATNYGYTF. The chain joins TRBV2 to TRBJ1-2, with a possible D match to TRBD1 (6 bases). CDR3 length: 13 residues. The germline gives CDR1 SNHLY, CDR2 FYNNEI. The V end lost 11 bases, the J end lost 0 bases, and 13 bases lay between the germline ends.